This entry features one T cell receptor (beta chain) sequence. Its antigen remains unidentified. The DNA is omitted, as the CDR3 cannot be located on it reliably, and the CDR3 follows TCRdb's listing. The sample is drawn from a study of post-analysis software for immune sequencing data. The study, taken as a whole, reports: With TRBV5-6, TRBV5-1 and TRBV20-1 included, about five TRBV segments were more frequent in patients than in controls.

Included in the TCR beta cDNA libraries were unique molecular identifiers. Each CDR3 protein is one row after TCRdb ran MiXCR on the PCR reads. The sample consists of about 820,000 distinct CDR3 sequences, approximately 57% of them appearing once. The CDR3 region is 13 residues in length, termini included. The germline CDR1 and CDR2 sequences are SGHDN and FVKESK. This clonotype was sampled from a girl aged 10-17 years with multiple sclerosis. Sequenced sample: blood. J is TRBJ2-1 and V is TRBV14; TRBD1 is the table's D call and was not checked against the DNA. The CDR3 sequence is CASSPFGQGSRFF.